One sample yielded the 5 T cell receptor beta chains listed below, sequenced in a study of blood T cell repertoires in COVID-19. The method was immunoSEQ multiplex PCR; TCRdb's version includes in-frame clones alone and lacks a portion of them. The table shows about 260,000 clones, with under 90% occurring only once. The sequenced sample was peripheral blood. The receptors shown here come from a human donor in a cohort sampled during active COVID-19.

DNA for the CDR3: TGTGCCAGCAGTGATAGTGACAGCTACCTCTATAATTCACCCCTCCACTTT. It yields the protein CASSDSDSYLYNSPLHF. The rearrangement uses TRBV6-1 and TRBJ1-6; maybe TRBD1 (5 bases). CDR3 size: 17 residues. V lost 3 bases and J lost 3, with 15 bases in between. Germline V gene sequence: CDR1 MNHNS, CDR2 SASEGT.

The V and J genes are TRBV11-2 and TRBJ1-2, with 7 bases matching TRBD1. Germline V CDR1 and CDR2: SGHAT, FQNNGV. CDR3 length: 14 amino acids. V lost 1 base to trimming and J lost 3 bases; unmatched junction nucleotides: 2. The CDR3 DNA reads TGTGCCAGCAGCTTAGGCGGGACAGACTATGGCTACACCTTC. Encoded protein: CASSLGGTDYGYTF.

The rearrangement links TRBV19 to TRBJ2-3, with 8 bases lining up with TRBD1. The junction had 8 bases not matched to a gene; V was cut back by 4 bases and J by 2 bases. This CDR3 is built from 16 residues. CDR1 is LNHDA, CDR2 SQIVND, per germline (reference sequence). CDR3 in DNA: TGTGCCAGTAGTACGACAGGGGCCACACCCACAGATACGCAGTATTTT. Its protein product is CASSTTGATPTDTQYF.

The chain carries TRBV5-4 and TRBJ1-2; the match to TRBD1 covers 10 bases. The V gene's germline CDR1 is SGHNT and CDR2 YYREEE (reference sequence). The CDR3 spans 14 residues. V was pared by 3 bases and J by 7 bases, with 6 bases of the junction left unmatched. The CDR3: CASSSGTGVSGYTF. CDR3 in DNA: TGTGCCAGCAGCTCCGGGACAGGGGTTTCTGGCTACACCTTC.

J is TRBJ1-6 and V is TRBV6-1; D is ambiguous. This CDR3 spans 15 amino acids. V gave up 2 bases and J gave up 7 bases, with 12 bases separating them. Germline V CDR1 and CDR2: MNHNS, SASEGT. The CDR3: CASSESEATNSPLHF. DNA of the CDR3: TGTGCCAGCAGTGAAAGTGAGGCTACGAATTCACCCCTCCACTTT.